These T cell receptor beta chains were read from a single sample in a study of blood T cell repertoires in COVID-19. Clones were read by immunoSEQ multiplex PCR, and TCRdb kept only the in-frame ones, dropping some. The sample has 200,000 or so clones; roughly 79% are singletons. The specimen was peripheral blood. The receptors here all came from a human donor with acute or convalescent COVID-19. The donor label of this sample is uncertain. Both conserved end residues are part of each CDR3. D genes are given only for firm matches. Size values are once, few and many counts, or a class for expanded clones, and some rows have none.

clone_size	v_call	d_call	j_call	cdr3_aa	cdr3_nt
-	TRBV12-3/TRBV12-4	-	TRBJ1-2	CASTLRANYGYTF	TGTGCCAGCACCCTACGTGCTAACTATGGCTACACCTTC
-	TRBV10-3	-	TRBJ1-4	CAVSPGITTNEKLFF	TGTGCCGTGTCCCCGGGAATTACAACTAATGAAAAACTGTTTTTT
-	TRBV12-3/TRBV12-4	-	TRBJ2-5	CASRSTGAETQYF	TGTGCCAGCAGAAGCACAGGAGCGGAGACCCAGTACTTC
-	TRBV5-6	-	TRBJ1-6	CASSAGTVNSPLHF	TGTGCCAGCAGCGCCGGAACAGTGAATTCACCCCTCCACTTT
-	TRBV2	TRBD2	TRBJ2-3	CASSVPSGRDTQYF	TGTGCCAGCAGTGTACCTAGCGGGAGGGATACGCAGTATTTT
-	TRBV14	TRBD1	TRBJ2-7	CASSPTGGYYEQYF	TGTGCCAGCAGTCCGACAGGGGGCTACTACGAGCAGTACTTC
-	TRBV7-9	-	TRBJ2-1	CASSFTSLRVEQFF	TGTGCCAGCAGCTTCACCTCCCTCCGGGTGGAGCAGTTCTTC
-	TRBV30	TRBD2	TRBJ2-1	CAWRASGRTDEQFF	TGTGCCTGGAGGGCTAGCGGACGTACGGATGAGCAGTTCTTC
-	TRBV29-1	TRBD2	TRBJ2-7	CSVADGTGGYEQYF	TGCAGCGTCGCGGACGGGACGGGAGGCTACGAGCAGTACTTC
-	TRBV18	-	TRBJ2-1	CASSPLGRGNRNEQFF	TGTGCCAGCTCACCCCTGGGGCGCGGGAATAGGAATGAGCAGTTCTTC
-	TRBV7-3	TRBD1	TRBJ1-2	CASSIGGNYGYTF	TGTGCCAGCTCGATAGGGGGCAACTATGGCTACACCTTC
-	TRBV19	-	TRBJ2-5	CASSDGGPGETQYF	TGTGCCAGTAGTGATGGAGGGCCAGGGGAGACCCAGTACTTC
-	TRBV24-1	TRBD1	TRBJ2-5	CATSDYRDRGRRGQETQYF	TGTGCCACCAGTGACTACCGGGACAGGGGACGGAGGGGGCAAGAGACCCAGTACTTC
-	TRBV6-5	TRBD2	TRBJ2-7	CASLRTSHYVGEQYF	TGTGCCAGCTTGCGGACTAGCCACTATGTGGGAGAGCAGTACTTC
-	TRBV28	-	TRBJ1-2	CASQASPRLPYYGYTF	TGTGCCAGCCAAGCAAGTCCGAGGCTTCCTTACTATGGCTACACCTTC
-	TRBV10-3	TRBD1	TRBJ1-3	CAITGGSGNTIYF	TGTGCCATAACAGGGGGCTCTGGAAACACCATATATTTT
-	TRBV4-1	-	TRBJ1-2	CASSHPRGAPGYGYTF	TGCGCCAGCAGCCACCCCCGGGGGGCGCCGGGTTATGGCTACACCTTC
-	TRBV6-5	-	TRBJ2-1	CASSYPRRVHEQFF	TGTGCCAGCAGTTACCCGCGCAGGGTCCATGAGCAGTTCTTC
-	TRBV11-2	-	TRBJ2-1	CASSPAGGTYNEQFF	TGTGCCAGCAGCCCAGCGGGCGGGACGTACAATGAGCAGTTCTTC
-	TRBV5-1	-	TRBJ2-1	CASSPVLRSNEQFF	TGCGCCAGCAGCCCTGTTTTGAGGTCCAATGAGCAGTTCTTC
-	TRBV7-2	-	TRBJ2-2	CASRQSTGELFF	TGTGCCAGCAGGCAGTCGACCGGGGAGCTGTTTTTT
-	TRBV30	TRBD1	TRBJ1-1	CAWRWTGRTEAFF	TGTGCCTGGAGATGGACAGGGAGGACTGAAGCTTTCTTT
-	TRBV5-1	-	TRBJ1-1	CASSVGGLNTEAFF	TGCGCCAGCAGCGTGGGCGGATTGAACACTGAAGCTTTCTTT
-	TRBV6-1	-	TRBJ1-5	CASSEGEGGVNQPQHF	TGTGCCAGCAGTGAAGGGGAAGGGGGGGTCAATCAGCCCCAGCATTTT
once	TRBV5-1	TRBD1	TRBJ2-1	CASSLEGQGYNEQFF	TGCGCCAGCAGCTTAGAGGGACAGGGGTACAATGAGCAGTTCTTC
-	TRBV5-4	TRBD1	TRBJ2-7	CASRSLSGTDYEQYF	TGTGCCAGCAGGTCTCTATCCGGGACAGACTACGAGCAGTACTTC
-	TRBV5-4	TRBD1	TRBJ1-2	CASREGQGPYYGYTF	TGTGCCAGCAGGGAGGGACAGGGCCCTTACTATGGCTACACCTTC
-	TRBV2	-	TRBJ2-7	CASAYRDEGDEQYF	TGTGCCAGCGCCTACAGGGACGAAGGCGACGAGCAGTACTTC
-	TRBV11-2	-	TRBJ2-1	CASSPGLYNEQFF	TGTGCCAGCAGCCCGGGACTTTACAATGAGCAGTTCTTC
once	TRBV9	-	TRBJ2-3	CASSDPRFTQYF	TGTGCCAGCAGCGACCCTAGATTTACGCAGTATTTT
once	TRBV6-1	-	TRBJ1-1	CASSVRRGQANTEAFF	TGTGCCAGCAGTGTCCGGCGTGGCCAGGCCAACACTGAAGCTTTCTTT
-	TRBV6-6	TRBD1	TRBJ2-7	CASSPRQGSSYEQYF	TGTGCCAGCAGTCCTCGACAGGGCAGCTCCTACGAGCAGTACTTC
once	TRBV5-4	-	TRBJ2-2	CASSLDSGRATGELFF	TGTGCCAGCAGCTTGGATAGTGGCAGGGCCACCGGGGAGCTGTTTTTT
-	TRBV4-1	-	TRBJ2-3	CASSQGPWTVSSTDTQYF	TGCGCCAGCAGCCAGGGTCCTTGGACAGTTTCTAGCACAGATACGCAGTATTTT
once	TRBV2	TRBD1	TRBJ1-1	CASRTGGRNTEAFF	TGTGCCAGCAGGACAGGGGGAAGGAACACTGAAGCTTTCTTT
-	TRBV24-1	TRBD1	TRBJ2-7	CATSDASGGYEQYF	TGTGCCACCAGTGATGCTTCAGGGGGCTACGAGCAGTACTTC
-	TRBV6-2/TRBV6-3	-	TRBJ2-2	CASSSAGRGTGELFF	TGTGCCAGCAGTTCTGCGGGAAGAGGAACCGGGGAGCTGTTTTTT
-	TRBV10-3	-	TRBJ1-2	CAISDRDYGYTF	TGTGCCATCAGTGACAGGGACTATGGCTACACCTTC
-	TRBV29-1	TRBD1	TRBJ2-5	CSVEGGQGATWQGQETQYF	TGCAGCGTTGAAGGCGGACAGGGGGCAACCTGGCAGGGTCAAGAGACCCAGTACTTC
-	TRBV5-4	-	TRBJ1-1	CASSFSGNTEAFF	TGTGCCAGCAGCTTCTCGGGAAACACTGAAGCTTTCTTT
few	TRBV27	-	TRBJ2-3	CASRLTSTGGGVDTQYF	TGTGCCAGCAGGCTGACTAGCACTGGAGGGGGGGTGGATACGCAGTATTTT
-	TRBV19	-	TRBJ1-6	CASSMTASPLHF	TGTGCCAGTAGTATGACAGCTTCACCCCTCCACTTT
-	TRBV5-8	TRBD1	TRBJ2-3	CASSQGQVGKGTDTQYF	TGTGCCAGCAGCCAAGGACAGGTGGGAAAAGGCACAGATACGCAGTATTTT
-	TRBV2	TRBD1	TRBJ1-1	CASSRQGNTEAFF	TGTGCCAGCAGCCGACAGGGTAACACTGAAGCTTTCTTT
few	TRBV28	TRBD1	TRBJ2-7	CASSRDSSYEQYF	TGTGCCAGCAGTCGGGACAGTTCCTACGAGCAGTACTTC
-	TRBV19	-	TRBJ1-2	CASSTTLGGYGYTF	TGTGCCAGTAGTACCACCCTAGGGGGATATGGCTACACCTTC
-	TRBV28	TRBD1	TRBJ1-1	CASRVWGTGGRIEAFF	TGTGCCAGTAGGGTTTGGGGGACAGGGGGCAGGATTGAAGCTTTCTTT
-	TRBV3-1/TRBV3-2	TRBD2	TRBJ2-4	CASSQEAGSRNIQYF	TGTGCCAGCAGCCAAGAAGCGGGGTCGAGAAACATTCAGTACTTC